This TCR beta chain was identified during a study of blood T cells in healthy people across ages. There are 13 residues in the CDR3. CDR1 is MNHEY and CDR2 is SVGEGT in the germline V gene. V lost 2 bases and J lost 2; bases outside the gene matches: 0. A second PCR of roughly 6 to 12 cycles used a sample-barcoded 5' primer and a J-beta primer mix. One entry per CDR3 protein, called by TCRdb with MiXCR from the 5' RACE reads. The table records some 1,800,000 distinct CDR3 sequences, approximately 40% of them present only once. This clonotype was detected ten times or more. This chain links TRBV6-2 or TRBV6-3 with TRBJ2-7; 7 bases match TRBD1. The specimen was blood. This TCR derives from a human donor in good health. This chain's CDR3 is CASSYRGPYEQYF. CDR3 coding DNA: TGTGCCAGCAGTTACAGGGGGCCCTACGAGCAGTACTTC.